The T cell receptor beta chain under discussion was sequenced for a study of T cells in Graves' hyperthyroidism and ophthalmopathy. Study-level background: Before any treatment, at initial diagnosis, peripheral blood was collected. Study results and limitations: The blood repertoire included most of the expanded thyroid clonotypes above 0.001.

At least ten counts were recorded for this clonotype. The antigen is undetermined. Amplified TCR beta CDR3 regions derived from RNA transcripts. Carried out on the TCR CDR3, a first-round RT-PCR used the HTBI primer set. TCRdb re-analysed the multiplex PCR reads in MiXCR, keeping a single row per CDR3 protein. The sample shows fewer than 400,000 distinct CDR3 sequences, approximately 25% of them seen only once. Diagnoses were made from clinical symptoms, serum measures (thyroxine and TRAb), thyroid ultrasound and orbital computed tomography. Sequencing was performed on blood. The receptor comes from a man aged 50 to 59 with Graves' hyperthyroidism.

CDR3 region: CASSPTVGRNTEAFF. CDR3 DNA sequence: TGTGCCAGCTCACCCACGGTTGGCAGGAACACTGAAGCTTTCTTT. The V call is TRBV18, the J call TRBJ1-1; no definite D call. The V and J ends lost 3 bases and 1 base respectively, with 12 bases between them. CDR3 length: 15 residues. CDR1 and CDR2 from the germline V gene are KGHSH and LQKENI.